This is a list of T cell receptor beta chains from one sample in a study of blood T cell repertoires in COVID-19. Produced via immunoSEQ multiplex PCR; TCRdb's table is partial and in-frame only. The table shows around 30,000 clones, with roughly 90% occurring only once. Input material: peripheral blood. These receptors came from a human donor with active COVID-19. The donor label of this sample is uncertain. Each CDR3 is given with its conserved first and last residue. The D gene is left open where the match is weak. The size of a clone is reported for some rows only, either as once, few or many, or as a class for expanded clones.

TRBV9	TRBD2	.	TRBJ2-5	TGTGCCAGCAGCGTAGTACCTCGCGGAGCGGGGGGGCCGGGGGAGACCCAGTACTTC	CASSVVPRGAGGPGETQYF
TRBV7-9	.	few	TRBJ1-3	TGTGCCAGCAGTATTAGCTCTGGAAACACCATATATTTT	CASSISSGNTIYF
TRBV4-2	.	.	TRBJ1-2	TGTGCCAGCAGCCAACCCGCCCGGGACTATGGCTACACCTTC	CASSQPARDYGYTF
TRBV12-3/TRBV12-4	.	.	TRBJ2-5	TGTGCCAGCAGTCAGATGTCGGGTGAGACCCAGTACTTC	CASSQMSGETQYF
TRBV18	.	.	TRBJ2-1	TGTGCCAGCTCACCGTCCCATGAGAAGTTCTTC	CASSPSHEKFF
TRBV18	.	.	TRBJ1-3	TGTGCCAGCTCACCACGAGGGCCGTCAGACACCATATATTTT	CASSPRGPSDTIYF
TRBV10-3	.	few	TRBJ1-1	TGTGCCATCCGAACGACCGGGGGGAACACTGAAGCTTTCTTT	CAIRTTGGNTEAFF
TRBV5-8	TRBD2	.	TRBJ2-5	TGTGCCAGCAGCTCTAAGACTAGCCCCGCGGAGACCCAGTACTTC	CASSSKTSPAETQYF
TRBV6-5	TRBD1	.	TRBJ2-7	TGTGCCAGCAGTCTATGGGACAGGAGCTACGAGCAGTACTTC	CASSLWDRSYEQYF
TRBV18	TRBD2	.	TRBJ2-5	TGTGCCAGCTCCCCTCCCCGCGGGGGAGACCTGCAAGAGACCCAGTACTTC	CASSPPRGGDLQETQYF
TRBV6-5	.	.	TRBJ1-2	TGTGCCAGCAGTCAGGAGGGGTATGGCTACACCTTC	CASSQEGYGYTF
TRBV4-3	.	.	TRBJ2-7	TGCGCCAGCAGCCAAGACAGTTCCGCGGATCCCTACGAGCAGTACTTC	CASSQDSSADPYEQYF
TRBV14	.	.	TRBJ2-7	TGTGCCAGCAGCCAAGGAGGAAGGGGTCAGATTGCCTACGAGCAGTACTTC	CASSQGGRGQIAYEQYF
TRBV5-6	.	.	TRBJ1-3	TGTGCCAGCAGCCCCGGGCGTTTCGGGGTGGTTGGAAACACCATATATTTT	CASSPGRFGVVGNTIYF
TRBV6-5	.	few	TRBJ2-1	TGTGCCAGCAGTTACCGCGGTTTTGGATACAATGAGCAGTTCTTC	CASSYRGFGYNEQFF
TRBV29-1	.	.	TRBJ2-3	TGCAGCGTGCAAAGGGGGTATGGGGCAGATACGCAGTATTTT	CSVQRGYGADTQYF
TRBV10-3	.	.	TRBJ2-7	TGTGCCATCGGGAGATCCGGAGAAGGCTACGAGCAGTACTTC	CAIGRSGEGYEQYF
TRBV9	.	.	TRBJ2-3	TGTGCCAGCAATCAGGGGGGTAGCACAGATACGCAGTATTTT	CASNQGGSTDTQYF
TRBV5-4	.	.	TRBJ1-6	TGTGCCAGCAGCCCGGTGGGGGGAGAGTCACCCCTCCACTTT	CASSPVGGESPLHF
TRBV27	TRBD2	.	TRBJ2-1	TGTGCCAGCAGTTCCATAAAACTAGCGGGAAATGAGCAGTTCTTC	CASSSIKLAGNEQFF
TRBV7-2	TRBD2	few	TRBJ2-7	TGTGCCAGCAGCTTACTGTCTAGCGGAGGCCGACCCTACGAGCAGTACTTC	CASSLLSSGGRPYEQYF
TRBV7-8	.	.	TRBJ2-5	TGTGCCAGTGGGGCTCCCCGGCTAGAGACCCAGTACTTC	CASGAPRLETQYF
TRBV6-2/TRBV6-3	.	once	TRBJ2-4	TGTGCCAGCAGCCTTCAAACTCCTGCCAAAAACATTCAGTACTTC	CASSLQTPAKNIQYF
TRBV6-2/TRBV6-3	TRBD1	.	TRBJ2-7	TGTGCCAGCAGTACGCCGGGACAGGGCCCGTACTTC	CASSTPGQGPYF
TRBV7-9	.	.	TRBJ1-1	TGTGCCAGCAGCTCATTATTTAGCCCGCCTGAAGCTTTCTTT	CASSSLFSPPEAFF
TRBV9	TRBD1	.	TRBJ1-6	TGTGCCAGCAGCGTAACGGGACAGGGTGATTCACCCCTCCACTTT	CASSVTGQGDSPLHF
TRBV6-2/TRBV6-3	TRBD1	.	TRBJ1-5	TGTGCCAGCAGCAGAACCGGGACAGAGAATCAGCCCCAGCATTTT	CASSRTGTENQPQHF
TRBV2	TRBD1	.	TRBJ1-5	TGTGCCAGCAGGTGGGACAGGGGGCGGAATCAGCCCCAGCATTTT	CASRWDRGRNQPQHF
TRBV29-1	.	once	TRBJ2-2	TGCAGCGTCCACGTCAGCAGGACGAACACCGGGGAGCTGTTTTTT	CSVHVSRTNTGELFF
TRBV14	TRBD1	.	TRBJ1-1	TGTGCCAGCAGCCACGACAGGGGCCAAGCTTTCTTT	CASSHDRGQAFF
TRBV27	.	.	TRBJ1-2	TGTGCCAGCAGTTTGCGCGGGGAGTATGGCTACACCTTC	CASSLRGEYGYTF
TRBV14	.	few	TRBJ2-7	TGTGCCAGCAGCCTCCCCATCCGGACAAAGCCCTACGAGCAGTACTTC	CASSLPIRTKPYEQYF
TRBV2	TRBD1	.	TRBJ2-5	TGTGCCAGCAGTAGGACAGGGGGCTTCGCAGAGACCCAGTACTTC	CASSRTGGFAETQYF
TRBV5-8	.	.	TRBJ2-3	TGTGCCAGCAGCTTGGGGGGGGTCAGCACAGATACGCAGTATTTT	CASSLGGVSTDTQYF
TRBV19	.	.	TRBJ1-2	TGTGCCAGTAGTATAGAAGACAGGCGTAACTATGGCTACACCTTC	CASSIEDRRNYGYTF
TRBV4-3	.	once	TRBJ2-2	TGCGCCAGCAGCCAACAGGGCAGGGACACCGGGGAGCTGTTTTTT	CASSQQGRDTGELFF
TRBV4-2	TRBD1	medium-sized	TRBJ1-6	TGTGCCAGCAGCCCCGACAGGGTCATCGCTGTAACCAATTCACCCCTCCACTTT	CASSPDRVIAVTNSPLHF
TRBV21-1	.	few	TRBJ2-6	TGTGCCAGCAGCTCACCCCTAGTAGGGACAGGGGGCGCTGGGGCCAACGTCCTGACTTTC	CASSSPLVGTGGAGANVLTF
TRBV5-5	.	.	TRBJ1-5	TGTGCCAGCAGCTTCGACGCGGGGGGGTATCAGCCCCAGCATTTT	CASSFDAGGYQPQHF
TRBV28	TRBD2	medium-sized	TRBJ2-7	TGTGCCAGCAGTTTGGGAGGGGCGGCGGGAATCTACGAGCAGTACTTC	CASSLGGAAGIYEQYF
TRBV15	TRBD2	.	TRBJ2-7	TGTGCCACCAGCACGCGGGGGAGCTCCTACGAGCAGTACTTC	CATSTRGSSYEQYF